This T cell receptor beta chain was found in a study of T cell changes during pregnancy in multiple sclerosis. The CDR3 loop spans 13 amino acids. Trimming left V 4 bases short and J 4 bases short, with 9 bases between. Germline-derived CDR1 and CDR2 are SGHKS and YYEKEE (reference sequence). The assay was immunoSEQ multiplex PCR, and TCRdb's table has in-frame clones only and misses some. The sample has 85,000 to 130,000 clones; roughly nine tenths are singletons. Specimen: peripheral blood, collected before pregnancy. The TCR originated in a female donor with multiple sclerosis, enrolled in a pregnancy study. V usage is TRBV5-5 and J usage is TRBJ1-3; D call uncertain. The CDR3 region has the DNA TGTGCCAGCAGCAGTCAGGAAGGAAACACCATATATTTT. Its translation: CASSSQEGNTIYF.